This TCR beta chain was captured in a study of molecular identifiers for immune sequencing clone quantification. As for the study in general: Split five ways in replicates, RNA from around 20,000 or 99,000 naive CD8 cells had four portions sequenced. Study-wide points: Spiked Jurkat TCR RNA originating from one cell could reportedly be identified amid roughly 970,000 naive cells.

TCRdb re-called the PCR reads with MiXCR, one entry per CDR3 protein. The sample holds just over 35,000 distinct CDR3 sequences, approximately 17% seen once. The V and J ends lost 0 bases and 4 bases, in that order; junction bases with no gene match: 3. CDR3 length equals 15 residues. Germline CDR1 reads MNHEY; CDR2 reads SMNVEV (reference sequence). In its sample, this clonotype was seen many times. The antigen is unknown. The chain carries TRBV27 and TRBJ2-7; 10 positions match TRBD2. The sequenced sample consisted of naive CD8+ T cells from blood, with Jurkat cell RNA spiked in. As for subset: FACS-sorted CD8+CD4-CCR7+CD45RA+ naive T cells. The origin of this receptor is a human donor in good health. Some libraries in this study had Jurkat cell RNA spiked in. The CDR3 DNA reads TGTGCCAGCAGTTTATCGGCTAGCGGGAGATACGAGCAGTACTTC. Translated, it gives CASSLSASGRYEQYF.